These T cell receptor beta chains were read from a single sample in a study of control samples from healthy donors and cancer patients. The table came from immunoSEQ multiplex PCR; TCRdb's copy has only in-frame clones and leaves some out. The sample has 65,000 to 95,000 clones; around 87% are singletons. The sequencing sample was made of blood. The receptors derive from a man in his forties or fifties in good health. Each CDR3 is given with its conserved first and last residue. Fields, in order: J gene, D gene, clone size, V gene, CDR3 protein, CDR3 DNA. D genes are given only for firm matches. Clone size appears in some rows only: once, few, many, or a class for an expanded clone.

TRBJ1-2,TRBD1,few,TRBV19,CASTPRTGGGYTF,TGTGCCAGTACCCCCCGGACAGGGGGTGGCTACACCTTC
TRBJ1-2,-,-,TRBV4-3,CASSQGASNYGYTF,TGCGCCAGCAGCCAAGGCGCCAGTAACTATGGCTACACCTTC
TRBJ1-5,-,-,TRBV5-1,CASSSGLNQPQHF,TGCGCCAGCAGCTCGGGGCTGAATCAGCCCCAGCATTTT
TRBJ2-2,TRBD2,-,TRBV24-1,CAAAGGTNTGELFF,TGTGCCGCCGCGGGGGGAACGAACACCGGGGAGCTGTTTTTT
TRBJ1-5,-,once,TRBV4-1,CASSLTGNQPQHF,TGCGCCAGCAGCCTTACAGGGAACCAGCCCCAGCATTTT
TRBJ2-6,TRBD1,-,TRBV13,CASSYGQAGANVLTF,TGTGCCAGCAGCTACGGACAGGCTGGGGCCAACGTCCTGACTTTC
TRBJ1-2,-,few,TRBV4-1,CASGLGVNGYTF,TGCGCCAGTGGACTAGGGGTAAATGGCTACACCTTC
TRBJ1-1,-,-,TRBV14,CASSQLLGNTEAFF,TGTGCCAGCAGCCAGTTACTGGGGAACACTGAAGCTTTCTTT
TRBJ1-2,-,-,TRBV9,CASSSQGSGWNYGYTF,TGTGCCAGCAGCTCACAGGGAAGTGGGTGGAACTATGGCTACACCTTC
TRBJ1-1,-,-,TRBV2,CASSEGHTGNTEAFF,TGTGCCAGCAGTGAGGGGCACACAGGGAACACTGAAGCTTTCTTT
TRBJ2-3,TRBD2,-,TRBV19,CASSIPSGTTDTQYF,TGTGCCAGTAGTATCCCTAGCGGCACCACAGATACGCAGTATTTT
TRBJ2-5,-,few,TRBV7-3,CASSFGVQETQYF,TGTGCCAGCAGCTTTGGGGTTCAAGAGACCCAGTACTTC
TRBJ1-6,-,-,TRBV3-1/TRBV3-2,CASSQQDRYSPLHF,TGTGCCAGCAGCCAACAGGACAGATATTCACCCCTCCACTTT
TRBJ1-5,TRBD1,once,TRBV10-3,CAISEGQGLNQPQHF,TGTGCCATCAGTGAGGGACAGGGGTTGAATCAGCCCCAGCATTTT
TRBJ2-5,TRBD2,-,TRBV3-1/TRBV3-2,CASSPPIGTSGLQETQYF,TGTGCCAGCAGCCCGCCGATCGGGACTAGCGGCTTACAAGAGACCCAGTACTTC
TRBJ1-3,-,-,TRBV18,CASSPVAASSGNTIYF,TGTGCCAGCTCACCGGTAGCAGCATCCTCTGGAAACACCATATATTTT
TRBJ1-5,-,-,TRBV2,CASNLDMGYQPQHF,TGTGCCAGCAACCTGGACATGGGGTATCAGCCCCAGCATTTT
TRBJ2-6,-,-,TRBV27,CASSLKGRKESSGANVLTF,TGTGCCAGCAGTCTCAAGGGGAGAAAGGAGAGCTCTGGGGCCAACGTCCTGACTTTC
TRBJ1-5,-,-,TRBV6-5,CASSSGNQPQHF,TGTGCCAGCAGTTCGGGCAATCAGCCCCAGCATTTT
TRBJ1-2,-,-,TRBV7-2,CASSLEAVYGYTF,TGTGCCAGCAGCTTAGAGGCGGTCTATGGCTACACCTTC
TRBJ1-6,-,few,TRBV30,CAWTESYNSPLHF,TGTGCCTGGACCGAATCCTATAATTCACCCCTCCACTTT
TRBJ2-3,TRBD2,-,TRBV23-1,CASSQPGLASTDTQYF,TGCGCCAGCAGTCAACCCGGACTAGCTAGCACAGATACGCAGTATTTT
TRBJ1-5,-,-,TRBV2,CASSRGNQPQHF,TGTGCCAGCAGTAGGGGCAATCAGCCCCAGCATTTT
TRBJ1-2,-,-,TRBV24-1,CATSELTPLGSYYGYTF,TGTGCCACCAGTGAGCTAACCCCCCTTGGGTCCTACTATGGCTACACCTTC
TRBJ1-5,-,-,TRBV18,CASSPDMSQPQHF,TGTGCCAGCTCACCGGACATGTCCCAGCCCCAGCATTTT
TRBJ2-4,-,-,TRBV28,CASSPPEAVAKNIQYF,TGTGCCAGCAGTCCGCCCGAGGCGGTTGCCAAAAACATTCAGTACTTC
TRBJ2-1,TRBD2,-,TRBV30,CAWSVQSGRIEQFF,TGTGCCTGGAGTGTACAAAGCGGGAGGATTGAGCAGTTCTTC
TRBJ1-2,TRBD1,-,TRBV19,CASSIIQGVIGYTF,TGTGCCAGTAGTATAATACAGGGGGTAATTGGCTACACCTTC
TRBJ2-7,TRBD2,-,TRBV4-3,CASSRATSGNRYEQYF,TGCGCCAGCAGCCGAGCTACTAGCGGGAACCGATACGAGCAGTACTTC
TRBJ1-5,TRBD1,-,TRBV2,CASRGTGFGQPQHF,TGTGCCAGCAGAGGGACAGGATTTGGTCAGCCCCAGCATTTT
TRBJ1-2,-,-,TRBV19,CASSINGQKIYGYTF,TGTGCCAGTAGTATTAACGGACAGAAGATCTATGGCTACACCTTC
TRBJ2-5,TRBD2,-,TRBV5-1,CASSLGTSGGDETQYF,TGCGCCAGCAGCTTGGGGACTAGCGGGGGGGACGAGACCCAGTACTTC
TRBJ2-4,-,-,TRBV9,CASSYGGLAKNIQYF,TGTGCCAGCAGCTACGGTGGACTAGCCAAAAACATTCAGTACTTC
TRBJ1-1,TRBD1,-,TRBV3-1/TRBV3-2,CASSLLGQGRTEAFF,TGTGCCAGCAGCCTTCTAGGACAGGGGAGAACTGAAGCTTTCTTT
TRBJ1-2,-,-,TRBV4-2,CASSQDLLGTGYGYTF,TGTGCCAGCAGCCAAGATCTCTTAGGGACGGGCTATGGCTACACCTTC
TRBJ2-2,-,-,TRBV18,CASSPSGPYTGELFF,TGTGCCAGCTCCCCATCGGGACCTTACACCGGGGAGCTGTTTTTT
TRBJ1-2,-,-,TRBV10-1,CASLASSAGYTF,TGCGCCAGTCTAGCCTCGAGTGCGGGCTACACCTTC
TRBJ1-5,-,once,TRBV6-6,CASSYADNNQPQHF,TGTGCCAGCAGTTACGCTGACAACAATCAGCCCCAGCATTTT
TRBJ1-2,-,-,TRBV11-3,CASSLGGNYGYTF,TGTGCCAGCAGCTTAGGGGGTAACTATGGCTACACCTTC
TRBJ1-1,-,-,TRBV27,CASYGQDRRTEAFF,TGTGCCAGCTATGGTCAGGACAGAAGAACTGAAGCTTTCTTT
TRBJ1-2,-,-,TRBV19,CASSIGLSYGYTF,TGTGCCAGTAGTATAGGGTTAAGCTATGGCTACACCTTC
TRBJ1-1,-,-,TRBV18,CASSPDSLRTEAFF,TGTGCCAGCTCACCGGACAGTTTGCGGACTGAAGCTTTCTTT
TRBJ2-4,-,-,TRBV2,CASSERGPGDF,TGTGCCAGCAGTGAAAGAGGCCCTGGGGACTTC
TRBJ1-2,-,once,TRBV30,CAWRGDRATGYTF,TGTGCCTGGAGGGGCGACCGGGCTACCGGCTACACCTTC
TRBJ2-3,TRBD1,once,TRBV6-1,CASSEQGANTQYF,TGTGCCAGCAGTGAACAGGGGGCGAACACGCAGTATTTT
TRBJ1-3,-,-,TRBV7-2,CASSRGLGSGNTIYF,TGTGCCAGCAGCCGTGGCTTGGGGTCCGGAAACACCATATATTTT
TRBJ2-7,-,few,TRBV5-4,CASSPTYQGAVYEQYF,TGTGCCAGCAGCCCCACTTATCAGGGAGCGGTCTACGAGCAGTACTTC
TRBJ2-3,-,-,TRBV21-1,CASSNRLAGGIPVQYF,TGTGCCAGCAGCAATCGTCTAGCGGGAGGAATACCTGTGCAGTATTTT
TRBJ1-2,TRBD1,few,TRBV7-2,CASSLTGIENYGYTF,TGTGCCAGCAGCCTGACAGGGATAGAGAACTATGGCTACACCTTC
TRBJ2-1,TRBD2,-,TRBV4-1,CASSGLAGTNNEQFF,TGCGCCAGCAGTGGACTAGCGGGGACCAACAATGAGCAGTTCTTC
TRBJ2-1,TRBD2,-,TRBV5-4,CASSSGTSPGEQFF,TGTGCCAGCAGCTCCGGGACTAGCCCCGGTGAGCAGTTCTTC
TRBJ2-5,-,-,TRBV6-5,CASGDLRQKETQYF,TGTGCCAGCGGGGACTTGAGACAAAAAGAGACCCAGTACTTC
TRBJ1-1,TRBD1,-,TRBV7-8,CASSLQGGSTEAFF,TGTGCCAGCAGCTTACAGGGGGGTAGTACTGAAGCTTTCTTT
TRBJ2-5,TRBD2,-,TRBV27,CASSGLAEETQYF,TGTGCCAGCAGCGGACTAGCGGAAGAGACCCAGTACTTC
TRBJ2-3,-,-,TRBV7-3,CASSLTGGPGTDTQYF,TGTGCCAGCAGCTTAACGGGGGGGCCTGGCACAGATACGCAGTATTTT
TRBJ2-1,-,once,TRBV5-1,CASSFGVNEQFF,TGCGCCAGCAGCTTCGGAGTGAATGAGCAGTTCTTC
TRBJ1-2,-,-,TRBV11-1,CASSSDINYGYTF,TGTGCCAGCAGCTCCGACATTAACTATGGCTACACCTTC
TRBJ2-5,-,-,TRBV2,CASSSGLGETQYF,TGTGCCAGCAGCTCGGGTCTGGGAGAGACCCAGTACTTC